The 24 T cell receptor beta chains presented below share a single source sample, sequenced in a study of technical replicates of blood from a few donors. The data were produced by immunoSEQ multiplex PCR, yet TCRdb's version contains in-frame clones alone and is incomplete. Here the sample spans roughly 80,000 clones, about 94% being singletons. The sequenced material came from T cells isolated from PBMCs. Receptor source: a human donor in good health.

The chain links TRBV4-1 to TRBJ2-2; 8 nucleotides agree with TRBD1. Germline V gene sequence: CDR1 MGHRA, CDR2 YSYEKL. CDR3 size: 21 residues. The V and J ends lost 2 bases and 0 bases, in that order; junction bases with no gene match: 17. In DNA, the CDR3 is TGCGCCAGCAGCCAACCTTCTTTCGTCCGCGGGACAGGATCGAACACCGGGGAGCTGTTTTTT. The encoded protein is CASSQPSFVRGTGSNTGELFF.

This sequence joins TRBV25-1 and TRBJ2-5; D gene ambiguous. V lost 1 base and J lost 3, with 3 bases in between. Germline assignment: CDR1 MGHDK and CDR2 SYGVNS. The CDR3 covers 12 residues. The CDR3 here is CASSESKETQYF. The CDR3 nucleotides read TGTGCCAGCAGTGAATCCAAAGAGACCCAGTACTTC.

The V call is TRBV9, the J call TRBJ1-2; no clear D. This CDR3 region has 11 residues. In germline, CDR1 is SGDLS, CDR2 YYNGEE. V lost 4 bases, J lost 4 bases, and 5 bases lay in between. The CDR3 spells CASSTSYGYTF. CDR3 nucleotide sequence: TGTGCCAGCAGCACCAGCTATGGCTACACCTTC.

This clone was picked up one time. This chain joins TRBV27 and TRBJ2-7; D is undetermined. The V end was cut by 8 bases, the J end by 5 bases, with 7 bases between. The CDR3 has 10 residues. From germline, CDR1 is MNHEY and CDR2 SMNVEV (reference sequence). The CDR3 sequence is CASGHNEQYF. The CDR3 DNA is TGTGCCAGCGGGCATAACGAGCAGTACTTC.

The CDR3 protein is CASSLRAGGVTGELFF. The CDR3 DNA reads TGTGCCAGCAGCTTAAGGGCGGGAGGGGTCACCGGGGAGCTGTTTTTT. The V call is TRBV7-3, the J call TRBJ2-2, with 9 bases aligning to TRBD2. The CDR3 is 16 residues long. Unmatched junction bases numbered 4, after V lost 1 base and J lost 4 bases. Germline V CDR1 and CDR2: SGHTA, FQGTGA.

CDR3 DNA sequence: TGTGCCAGCAGCTCCGACGGGACATTATATCAGCCCCAGCATTTT. This gives the protein CASSSDGTLYQPQHF. The chain employs TRBV9 and TRBJ1-5; tentative D call: TRBD1 (6 bases). In germline, CDR1 is SGDLS, CDR2 YYNGEE. V lost 4 bases, J lost 5 bases, and 16 bases lay in between. CDR3 length: 15 amino acids.

This chain connects TRBV6-5 to TRBJ2-3; 7 nucleotides match TRBD1. CDR1 MNHEY and CDR2 SVGAGI come from the germline V gene. Trimming at V came to 7 bases and at J to 2 bases, leaving 6 bases not matched to a gene. The CDR3 is 14 amino acids. CDR3 sequence (DNA): TGTGCCAGCAATAGGGGGACAGACACAGATACGCAGTATTTT. Amino acids: CASNRGTDTDTQYF.

In this sample, this clone turned up once. This chain joins TRBV25-1 and TRBJ2-1; D may be TRBD1 (5 bases). The V end was cut by 6 bases, the J end by 7 bases, with 10 bases between. This CDR3 comprises 12 residues. Germline-derived CDR1 and CDR2 are MGHDK and SYGVNS. CDR3 loop: CASRARENEQFF. The CDR3 DNA sequence: TGTGCCAGCAGAGCCAGGGAAAATGAGCAGTTCTTC.

V and J are TRBV10-3 and TRBJ2-3; 8 nucleotides line up with TRBD2. V was clipped by 4 bases and J by 0 bases; unmatched bases: 12. The CDR3 contains 18 residues. In germline, CDR1 is ENHRY, CDR2 SYGVKD. The CDR3 region has the DNA TGTGCCATCAGTGCACGATCAGCGGGAGAGGGCAGCACAGATACGCAGTATTTT. Translated: CAISARSAGEGSTDTQYF.

The chain joins TRBV6-5 to TRBJ2-7; no definite D call. The CDR3 covers 15 residues. Germline-derived CDR1 and CDR2 are MNHEY and SVGAGI. Trimming cost V 4 bases and J 5 bases, with 18 bases left between them. The CDR3 is CASSFRSPEADEQYF. For the CDR3, the DNA is TGTGCCAGCAGTTTTAGGTCCCCCGAGGCGGACGAGCAGTACTTC.

This clone was counted once. This chain connects TRBV29-1 to TRBJ1-1; 10 nucleotides match TRBD1. CDR3 length equals 13 residues. Trimming cost V 7 bases and J 4 bases; bases outside gene matches: 6. Germline CDR1 SQVTM, CDR2 ANQGSEA. The CDR3 region is CSGDRGPSTEAFF. The CDR3 nucleotides are TGCAGCGGCGACAGGGGGCCGAGCACTGAAGCTTTCTTT.

V usage is TRBV6-5 and J usage is TRBJ1-2; TRBD1 is a possible D gene (6 bases). Trimming pared 6 bases from V and 0 bases from J, leaving 11 bases between. This CDR3 comprises 14 residues. Looked up from germline, CDR1 is MNHEY and CDR2 is SVGAGI. CDR3 bases: TGTGCCAGCAGGACAGGCCTAGCTAACTATGGCTACACCTTC. Encoded protein: CASRTGLANYGYTF.

The V and J genes are TRBV9 and TRBJ1-1; unclear D gene. V lost 0 bases and J lost 1, with 16 bases in between. Germline V gives CDR1 SGDLS, CDR2 YYNGEE. The CDR3 length is 17 residues. In DNA form, the CDR3 reads TGTGCCAGCAGCGTAGAGGCCCAAACGGGTAGGAACACTGAAGCTTTCTTT. This encodes CASSVEAQTGRNTEAFF.

The chain combines TRBV5-1 with TRBJ2-5, with TRBD1 as a possible D gene (6 bases). CDR1 and CDR2 from the germline V gene are SGHRS and YFSETQ. The CDR3 is 15 residues long. The V gene lost 5 bases and the J gene lost 2 bases, with 16 bases spanning the gap. CDR3 DNA sequence: TGCGCCAGCAGTTTCTCGACAGGCTCACAAGAGACCCAGTACTTC. Translated, it gives CASSFSTGSQETQYF.

The chain recombines TRBV6-6 with TRBJ1-2; TRBD1 is a possible D gene (6 bases). Germline-derived CDR1 and CDR2 are MNHNY and SVGAGI (reference sequence). V was trimmed by 6 bases and J by 4 bases, leaving 12 bases between them. CDR3 length: 13 amino acids. CDR3 region: CASSVQGVYGYTF. DNA for the CDR3: TGTGCCAGCAGCGTACAGGGTGTCTATGGCTACACCTTC.

The chain links TRBV29-1 to TRBJ2-5, with 9 positions matching TRBD1. The junction had 2 bases not matched to a gene; V was cut back by 5 bases and J by 4 bases. The length of the CDR3 is 12 residues. Germline V lookup: CDR1 SQVTM, CDR2 ANQGSEA. The CDR3 bases are TGCAGCGTTCACAGGGGGCGAGAGACCCAGTACTTC. Its protein is CSVHRGRETQYF.

The chain couples TRBV7-3 to TRBJ2-5, with 8 bases that match TRBD1. The germline V gene has CDR1 SGHTA and CDR2 FQGTGA. The CDR3 sequence is 16 residues long. V gave up 2 bases and J gave up 5 bases; unmatched junction bases: 10. DNA of the CDR3: TGTGCCAGCAGCTTATTCGGACAGGGACCGAAGGAGACCCAGTACTTC. Amino acids: CASSLFGQGPKETQYF.

This chain joins TRBV28 and TRBJ2-7; 7 bases line up with TRBD2. The ends lost 2 bases at V and 2 bases at J; junction bases unmatched: 9. Germline V lookup: CDR1 MDHEN, CDR2 SYDVKM. This CDR3 comprises 16 residues. The CDR3 DNA follows: TGTGCCAGCAGTTTAGCGCGGGAGATATCGACCTACGAGCAGTACTTC. Translating gives CASSLAREISTYEQYF.

The chain joins TRBV30 to TRBJ1-2; 7 nucleotides align to TRBD1. Trimming removed 2 bases from V and 5 bases from J; junction bases left unmatched: 2. Germline V gene sequence: CDR1 GTSNPN, CDR2 SVGIG (reference sequence). The CDR3 runs to 12 residues. CDR3 coding DNA: TGTGCCTGGAGTAGACAGGGATATGGCTACACCTTC. Residues: CAWSRQGYGYTF.

The chain recombines TRBV5-6 with TRBJ2-1; no clear D gene. This CDR3 region has 15 residues. V shed 1 base and J shed 3 bases, with 11 bases lying between them. Per the germline V gene, CDR1 is SGHDT and CDR2 is YYEEEE. Here the CDR3 DNA reads TGTGCCAGCAGCTTGAAACAAATTTACTACAATGAGCAGTTCTTC. Translation: CASSLKQIYYNEQFF.

The CDR3 DNA follows: TGTGCCTGGAGTCTAGCCCTTAGCTCCTACGAGCAGTACTTC. The encoded protein is CAWSLALSSYEQYF. The V call is TRBV30, the J call TRBJ2-7; maybe TRBD2 (5 bases). V was shortened by 2 bases and J by 0 bases, with 11 bases between the two germline ends. Germline V gives CDR1 GTSNPN, CDR2 SVGIG (reference sequence). There are 14 residues in the CDR3.

The V call is TRBV28, the J call TRBJ1-3; D possibly corresponds to TRBD1 (6 bases). Trimming took off 6 bases at V and 0 bases at J, with 12 bases between the two ends. In germline, CDR1 is MDHEN, CDR2 SYDVKM. This CDR3 is built from 15 residues. The CDR3 spells CASRDSLFSGNTIYF. CDR3 bases: TGTGCCAGCAGGGACAGCCTTTTCTCTGGAAACACCATATATTTT.

The chain recombines TRBV28 with TRBJ2-7; 9 nucleotides line up with TRBD1. Germline CDR1 MDHEN, CDR2 SYDVKM. V gave up 7 bases and J gave up 0 bases; unmatched junction bases: 4. The CDR3 has 14 amino acids. DNA of the CDR3: TGTGCCAGCACTGGGACAGGGTCCTCCTACGAGCAGTACTTC. This translates into CASTGTGSSYEQYF.

The sample holds a few counts of this clone. The rearrangement uses TRBV7-3 and TRBJ2-2; a weak D match, TRBD2 (6 bases). Germline V gene sequence: CDR1 SGHTA, CDR2 FQGTGA. V was pared by 7 bases and J by 3 bases, with 15 bases between. There are 15 residues in the CDR3. In DNA form, the CDR3 reads TGTGCCAGCAACAAGGGACTCCCCTACACCGGGGAGCTGTTTTTT. Its protein product is CASNKGLPYTGELFF.